These 23 T cell receptor beta chains came from one sample sequenced in a study of identical twins. TCRdb reanalysed the 5' RACE reads using MiXCR and keeps one entry per CDR3 protein. The table has roughly 500,000 distinct CDR3 sequences, less than 25% seen once; the top ten hold about 0.99%. The same sample was also used in a study of T cells expressing NK-cell markers.

The sequenced sample was CD4+ T cells sorted from blood. The receptors were sampled from a woman between 18 and 29 years old in good health.

In its sample, this clonotype was seen many times. The chain combines TRBV6-2 or TRBV6-3 with TRBJ2-1; D is uncertain. This CDR3 has 15 residues. Between the trimmed V and J ends, which lost 3 bases and 11 bases, there was a span of 20 bases. Germline V gives CDR1 MNHEY, CDR2 SVGEGT. The CDR3 region has the DNA TGTGCCAGCAGTTATGGTAGCACGACCACCGAGAAGCAGTTCTTC. Protein product: CASSYGSTTTEKQFF.

V gene TRBV5-6 combines with J gene TRBJ1-1; D is uncertain. Germline assignment: CDR1 SGHDT and CDR2 YYEEEE. V was pared by 4 bases and J by 8 bases, with 9 bases between. There are 11 residues in the CDR3. The CDR3 bases are TGTGCCAGCAGCCGCGCAGAAGAAGCTTTCTTT. Translated, it gives CASSRAEEAFF.

This clonotype appeared a few times. The chain couples TRBV12-3 or TRBV12-4 to TRBJ1-2; D is perhaps TRBD1 (5 bases). This CDR3 spans 14 amino acids. The V and J ends lost 5 bases and 2 bases respectively, with 12 bases between them. CDR3 in DNA: TGTGCCAGCAGTCCCCGGGACGGAAACTATGGCTACACCTTC. Protein sequence: CASSPRDGNYGYTF.

The V call is TRBV12-3 or TRBV12-4, the J call TRBJ1-4; maybe TRBD1 (5 bases). This CDR3 has 16 amino acids. Trimming stripped 6 bases from V and 8 bases from J, with 22 bases between. CDR3 region: CASRGLARDVGEKLFF. CDR3 DNA: TGTGCCAGCAGGGGGCTCGCTCGGGATGTTGGGGAAAAACTGTTTTTT.

This clonotype was counted a few times. The chain carries TRBV4-3 and TRBJ2-1; 9 bases match TRBD2. CDR3 length: 19 residues. The germline gives CDR1 LGHNA, CDR2 YSLEER. Losses at the gene ends were 0 bases for V and 4 bases for J; bases not matched to a gene: 13. The CDR3 DNA sequence: TGCGCCAGCAGCCAAGATTTGCCGAGTAGCGGGAGTGCGTACAATGAGCAGTTCTTC. Its translation: CASSQDLPSSGSAYNEQFF.

The chain combines TRBV12-3 or TRBV12-4 with TRBJ2-3, with 7 bases aligning to TRBD2. This CDR3 region has 17 residues. The ends lost 9 bases at V and 1 base at J; junction bases unmatched: 16. CDR3 DNA sequence: TGTGCCAGTGGACTTTTGGCCCTTGGGAGGGGCACAGATACGCAGTATTTT. This encodes CASGLLALGRGTDTQYF.

This clonotype has only a few counts. CDR3 bases: TGTGCCAGCGATCTTCAGGGGTATCAGCCCCAGCATTTT. It yields the protein CASDLQGYQPQHF. This chain joins TRBV12-3 or TRBV12-4 and TRBJ1-5, with D possibly matching TRBD1 (6 bases). Deletions cut 8 bases from V and 5 bases from J, with 13 bases between. This CDR3 is 13 amino acids long.

J is TRBJ2-3 and V is TRBV9; D is tentatively TRBD1 or TRBD2 (5 bases each). This CDR3 comprises 16 residues. Trimming took off 0 bases at V and 2 bases at J, with 13 bases between the two ends. The germline V gene encodes CDR1 SGDLS and CDR2 YYNGEE. The CDR3 sequence: CASSVAGAPHTDTQYF. The CDR3 DNA sequence: TGTGCCAGCAGCGTAGCCGGGGCGCCCCACACAGATACGCAGTATTTT.

This clonotype was seen only a few times. The chain carries TRBV6-5 and TRBJ2-2, with 8 bases identical to TRBD1. The CDR3 has 17 residues. Germline-derived CDR1 and CDR2 are MNHEY and SVGAGI. Trimming cost V 4 bases and J 2 bases; bases outside gene matches: 9. The CDR3 here is CASSSSRGTGNTGELFF. The CDR3 DNA reads as TGTGCCAGCAGTTCGAGTAGGGGGACAGGCAACACCGGGGAGCTGTTTTTT.

V usage is TRBV11-3 and J usage is TRBJ1-1; no clear D. CDR3 length: 12 amino acids. Germline assignment: CDR1 SGHNT and CDR2 YENEEA. V was cut by 5 bases and J by 9 bases, with 13 bases left in between. CDR3 DNA sequence: TGTGCCAGCAGCCCCACTCTCGCCCAAGCTTTCTTT. Its translation: CASSPTLAQAFF.

The rearrangement links TRBV7-8 to TRBJ2-1; D gene uncertain. V shed 5 bases and J shed 1 base, with 12 bases lying between them. Germline V gene sequence: CDR1 SGHVS, CDR2 FQNEAQ. There are 15 residues in the CDR3. CDR3 in DNA: TGTGCCAGCAGCCAGAGAGCGCTTTCCTACAATGAGCAGTTCTTC. As protein: CASSQRALSYNEQFF.

This clonotype was counted at least ten times. The V and J genes are TRBV14 and TRBJ2-1, with 15 bases lining up with TRBD2. Trimming cost V 4 bases and J 7 bases; bases outside gene matches: 5. This CDR3 comprises 16 residues. CDR1 is SGHDN and CDR2 is FVKESK in the germline V gene. The chain's CDR3 is CASSLIGTSGRNEQFF. In nucleotides, the CDR3 is TGTGCCAGCAGCCTTATAGGGACTAGCGGGAGGAATGAGCAGTTCTTC.

The V gene is TRBV29-1, the J gene TRBJ2-2; D ambiguous. The germline V gene encodes CDR1 SQVTM and CDR2 ANQGSEA. Trimming shortened V by 4 bases and J by 1 base, and 7 bases separated the two germline ends. This CDR3 is 13 amino acids long. This chain's CDR3 is CSVVGWNTGELFF. In nucleotides, the CDR3 is TGCAGCGTTGTTGGATGGAACACCGGGGAGCTGTTTTTT.

The CDR3, as DNA: TGTGCCAGCAGTGACGGGACAGGGGGCAATGAGCAGTTCTTC. Translating it yields CASSDGTGGNEQFF. The gene calls are TRBV6-4 and TRBJ2-1; TRBD1 matches at 11 bases. CDR1 and CDR2 from the germline V gene are MRHNA and SNTAGT. The CDR3 totals 14 residues. The trim removed 2 bases at V and 6 bases at J, leaving 0 bases unmatched.

This clonotype came up once. The chain uses TRBV2 and TRBJ2-1; D ambiguous. The V gene's germline CDR1 is SNHLY and CDR2 FYNNEI. This CDR3 has 12 residues. V lost 6 bases and J 4 bases, leaving 7 bases between the germline ends. In DNA form, the CDR3 reads TGTGCCAGCAGATTCCCTTACAATGAGCAGTTCTTC. As protein: CASRFPYNEQFF.

This clonotype was recorded a few times. The rearrangement joins TRBV29-1 to TRBJ1-1; no definite D call. V lost 1 base, J lost 5 bases, and 8 bases lay in between. The CDR3 covers 12 residues. The germline CDR1 and CDR2 sequences are SQVTM and ANQGSEA. DNA of the CDR3: TGCAGCGTTGAAGGCGTGAGGACTGAAGCTTTCTTT. This sequence encodes CSVEGVRTEAFF.

This clonotype was counted between two and nine times. The chain combines TRBV30 with TRBJ2-1; D may be TRBD1 (5 bases). Germline CDR1 and CDR2: GTSNPN and SVGIG (reference sequence). The CDR3 is 14 residues long. V lost 4 bases and J lost 3, with 13 bases in between. The CDR3 loop is CAWNWGYYYNEQFF. The CDR3 nucleotides read TGTGCCTGGAACTGGGGCTACTACTACAATGAGCAGTTCTTC. The complete variable domain, with remaining parts taken from reference TRBV30 and TRBJ2-1, reads SQTIHQWPATLVQPVGSPLSLECTVEGTSNPNLYWYRQAAGRGLQLLFYSVGIGQISSEVPQNLSASRPQDRQFILSSKKLLLSDSGFYLCAWNWGYYYNEQFFGPGTRLTVL.

This clonotype was seen only a few times. The chain employs TRBV5-6 and TRBJ2-7; 8 nucleotides align to TRBD1. Germline trimming cut 0 bases from V and 0 bases from J; bases unmatched to any gene: 8. This CDR3 is 17 amino acids long. Germline CDR1 and CDR2: SGHDT and YYEEEE. DNA of the CDR3: TGTGCCAGCAGCTTGGGTTTCCCAGGGGGCCTCTCCTACGAGCAGTACTTC. Translation gives CASSLGFPGGLSYEQYF. The entire variable domain, with the rest obtained from reference TRBV5-6 and TRBJ2-7, is as follows: DAGVTQSPTHLIKTRGQQVTLRCSPKSGHDTVSWYQQALGQGPQFIFQYYEEEERQRGNFPDRFSGHQFPNYSSELNVNALLLGDSALYLCASSLGFPGGLSYEQYFGPGTRLTVT.

The gene calls are TRBV5-1 and TRBJ2-1, with D uncertain. CDR1 and CDR2 from the germline V gene are SGHRS and YFSETQ. Trimming removed 4 bases at V and 4 bases at J, with 6 bases between. The CDR3 sequence is 12 residues long. The CDR3 loop is CASSQEYNEQFF. CDR3 nucleotide sequence: TGCGCCAGCAGCCAAGAATACAATGAGCAGTTCTTC.

This clonotype was found a few times. V and J are TRBV4-3 and TRBJ2-7; no definite D call. Germline CDR1 LGHNA, CDR2 YSLEER. The CDR3 has 15 amino acids. V dropped 0 bases and J dropped 4 bases, with 13 bases sitting between them. CDR3 sequence (DNA): TGCGCCAGCAGCCAAGACCAAGGGTTTCGGTACGAGCAGTACTTC. It specifies CASSQDQGFRYEQYF.

J is TRBJ1-1 and V is TRBV7-9; D is perhaps TRBD1 (5 bases). CDR1 and CDR2 from the germline V gene are SEHNR and FQNEAQ (reference sequence). This CDR3 region has 14 residues. V lost 4 bases to trimming and J lost 1 base, with 10 bases between them. CDR3 coding DNA: TGTGCCAGCAGCTCCATGGGGGGGAACACTGAAGCTTTCTTT. It codes for CASSSMGGNTEAFF.

The sample holds a few counts of this clonotype. This chain links TRBV5-1 with TRBJ2-4; 12 positions agree with TRBD2. This CDR3 comprises 15 residues. The germline V gene has CDR1 SGHRS and CDR2 YFSETQ. Germline trimming cut 0 bases from V and 12 bases from J; bases unmatched to any gene: 7. The CDR3 region is CASSLAGPTSGSQYF. CDR3 DNA: TGCGCCAGCAGCTTGGCGGGACCGACTAGCGGGAGTCAGTACTTC. Filled out from reference TRBV5-1 and TRBJ2-4, the complete variable domain reads KAGVTQTPRYLIKTRGQQVTLSCSPISGHRSVSWYQQTPGQGLQFLFEYFSETQRNKGNFPGRFSGRQFSNSRSEMNVSTLELGDSALYLCASSLAGPTSGSQYFGAGTRLSVL.

This chain connects TRBV5-1 to TRBJ2-5; 11 bases are shared with TRBD1. Per germline, CDR1 SGHRS and CDR2 YFSETQ. With V trimmed by 3 bases and J by 5 bases, 9 bases remained unmatched. The CDR3 has 16 amino acids. The CDR3 here is CASSSGTGGSEETQYF. CDR3 DNA: TGCGCCAGCAGCTCCGGGACAGGGGGGTCCGAGGAGACCCAGTACTTC.